What follows is one T cell receptor beta chain and its context. Assay used: immunoSEQ multiplex PCR; TCRdb lists only in-frame clones, some missing. The data hold 250,000 to 350,000 clones, with roughly nine tenths observed a single time. The CDR3 is 17 residues long. Germline assignment: CDR1 ENHRY and CDR2 SYGVKD. V shed 0 bases and J 7 bases; nucleotides not matched to a gene: 7. Individuals aged about 18 to 100 years were recruited from about two dozen US areas. The data originate from a study of blood T cell repertoires in COVID-19. The sequencing input was PBMCs or T cells enriched from blood (not recorded which). The J gene is TRBJ1-4, the V gene TRBV10-3; 11 nucleotides match TRBD1. The origin of this receptor is a woman aged 50 to 60 who had recovered from COVID-19. The CDR3 sequence: CAISESKIGQGAEKLFF. DNA of the CDR3: TGTGCCATCAGTGAGTCAAAAATTGGACAGGGGGCTGAAAAACTGTTTTTT.